What follows is one TCR beta chain and its context. Its antigen is still unknown. The sample belongs to a study of STAT5B mutations in CD4+ large granular lymphocyte leukemia. Controls came from buffy coats of healthy blood donors. Germline-derived CDR1 and CDR2 are LNHDA and SQIVND (reference sequence). V was pared by 5 bases and J by 8 bases, with 15 bases between. This CDR3 has 13 amino acids. The protocol was immunoSEQ multiplex PCR, while the TCRdb copy is restricted to in-frame clones and leaves out a portion. The repertoire holds tens of thousands of clones, with 80% to 90% as singletons. Study results and caveats: Main leukemic clonotypes were patient-specific, but more than 20% appeared at low frequency elsewhere. Patient CD4-sorted repertoires looked more clonal than healthy CD4+ repertoires, even without putative leukemic clones.

This clonotype was obtained from a human donor in good health. Sequenced input: CD4+ T cells from blood buffy coats. This sequence joins TRBV19 and TRBJ1-2; D is undetermined. The CDR3 sequence: CASSPRTDRGYTF. The CDR3, as DNA: TGTGCCAGTAGTCCTAGGACGGACCGCGGCTACACCTTC. Combining the CDR3 with reference TRBV19 and TRBJ1-2 gives the whole variable domain DGGITQSPKYLFRKEGQNVTLSCEQNLNHDAMYWYRQDPGQGLRLIYYSQIVNDFQKGDIAEGYSVSREKKESFPLTVTSAQKNPTAFYLCASSPRTDRGYTFGSGTRLTVV.